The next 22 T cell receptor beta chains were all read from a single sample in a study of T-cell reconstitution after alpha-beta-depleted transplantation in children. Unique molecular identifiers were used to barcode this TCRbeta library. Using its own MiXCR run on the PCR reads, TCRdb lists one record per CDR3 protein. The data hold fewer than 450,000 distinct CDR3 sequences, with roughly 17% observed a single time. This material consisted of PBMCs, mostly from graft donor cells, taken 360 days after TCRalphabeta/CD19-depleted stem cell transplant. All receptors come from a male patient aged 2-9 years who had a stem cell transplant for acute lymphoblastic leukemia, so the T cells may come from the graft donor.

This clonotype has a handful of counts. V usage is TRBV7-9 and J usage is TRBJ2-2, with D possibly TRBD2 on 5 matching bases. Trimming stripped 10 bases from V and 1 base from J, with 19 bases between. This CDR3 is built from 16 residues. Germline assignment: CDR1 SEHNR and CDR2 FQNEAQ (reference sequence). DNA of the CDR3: TGTGCCACCATGAGCCGCCTCCGGGGGAACACCGGGGAGCTGTTTTTT. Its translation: CATMSRLRGNTGELFF.

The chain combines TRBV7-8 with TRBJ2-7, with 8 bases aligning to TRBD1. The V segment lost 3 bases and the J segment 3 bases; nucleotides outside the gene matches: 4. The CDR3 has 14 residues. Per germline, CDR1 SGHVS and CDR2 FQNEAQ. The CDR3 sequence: CASSFPDRGYEQYF. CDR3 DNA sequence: TGTGCCAGCAGCTTCCCCGACAGGGGCTACGAGCAGTACTTC.

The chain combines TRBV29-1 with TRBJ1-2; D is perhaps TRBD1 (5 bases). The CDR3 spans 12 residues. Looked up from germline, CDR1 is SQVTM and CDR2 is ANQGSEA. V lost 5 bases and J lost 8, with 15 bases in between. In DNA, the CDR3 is TGCAGCGTTCCTGCCAGGGAGTCGGGCTACACCTTC. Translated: CSVPARESGYTF. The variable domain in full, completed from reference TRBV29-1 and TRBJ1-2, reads SAVISQKPSRDICQRGTSLTIQCQVDSQVTMMFWYRQQPGQSLTLIATANQGSEATYESGFVIDKFPISRPNLTFSTLTVSNMSPEDSSIYLCSVPARESGYTFGSGTRLTVV.

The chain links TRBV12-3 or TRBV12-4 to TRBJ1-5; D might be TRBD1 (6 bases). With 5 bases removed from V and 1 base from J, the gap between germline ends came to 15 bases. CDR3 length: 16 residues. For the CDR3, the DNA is TGTGCCAGCAGTCCGACAGGAAGCTTAAGCAATCAGCCCCAGCATTTT. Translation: CASSPTGSLSNQPQHF.

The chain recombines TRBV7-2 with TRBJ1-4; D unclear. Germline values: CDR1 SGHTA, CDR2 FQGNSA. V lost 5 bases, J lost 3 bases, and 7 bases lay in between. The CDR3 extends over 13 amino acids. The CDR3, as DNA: TGTGCCAGCAGCGGACGTGCTAATGAAAAACTGTTTTTT. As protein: CASSGRANEKLFF.

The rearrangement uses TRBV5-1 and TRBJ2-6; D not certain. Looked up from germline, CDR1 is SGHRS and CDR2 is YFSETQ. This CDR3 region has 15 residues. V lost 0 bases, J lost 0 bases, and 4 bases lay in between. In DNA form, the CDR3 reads TGCGCCAGCAGCTTGGGCCTCTCTGGGGCCAACGTCCTGACTTTC. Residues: CASSLGLSGANVLTF.

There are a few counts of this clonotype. CDR3 sequence reads: CASSLVMGGGGEQFF. CDR3 DNA sequence: TGTGCCAGCAGCTTAGTTATGGGCGGGGGAGGAGAGCAGTTCTTC. The chain is built from TRBV11-2 and TRBJ2-1; 7 bases fit TRBD2. Germline trimming cut 1 base from V and 10 bases from J; bases unmatched to any gene: 10. CDR1 and CDR2 from the germline V gene are SGHAT and FQNNGV. The CDR3 consists of 15 residues.

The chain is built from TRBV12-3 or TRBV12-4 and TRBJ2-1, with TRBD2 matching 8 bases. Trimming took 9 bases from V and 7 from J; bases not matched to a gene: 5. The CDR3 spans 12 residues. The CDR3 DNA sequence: TGTGCCAGTGTAGCGGGAACAAATGAGCAGTTCTTC. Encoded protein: CASVAGTNEQFF.

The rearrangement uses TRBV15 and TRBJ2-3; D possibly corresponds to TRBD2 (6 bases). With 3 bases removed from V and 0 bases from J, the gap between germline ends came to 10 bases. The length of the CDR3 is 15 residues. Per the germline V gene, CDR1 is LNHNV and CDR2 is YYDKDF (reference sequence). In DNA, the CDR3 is TGTGCCACCAGCAGTAGCGGAACTAGCACAGATACGCAGTATTTT. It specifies CATSSSGTSTDTQYF. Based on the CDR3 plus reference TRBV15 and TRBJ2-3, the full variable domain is DAMVIQNPRYQVTQFGKPVTLSCSQTLNHNVMYWYQQKSSQAPKLLFHYYDKDFNNEADTPDNFQSRRPNTSFCFLDIRSPGLGDTAMYLCATSSSGTSTDTQYFGPGTRLTVL.

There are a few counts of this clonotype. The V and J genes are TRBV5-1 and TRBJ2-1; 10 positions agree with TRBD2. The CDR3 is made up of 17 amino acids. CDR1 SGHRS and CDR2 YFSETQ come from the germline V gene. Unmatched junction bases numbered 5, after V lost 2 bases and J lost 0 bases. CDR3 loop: CASSLLLAGSSYNEQFF. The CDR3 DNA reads TGCGCCAGCAGCTTACTACTAGCGGGAAGCTCCTACAATGAGCAGTTCTTC.

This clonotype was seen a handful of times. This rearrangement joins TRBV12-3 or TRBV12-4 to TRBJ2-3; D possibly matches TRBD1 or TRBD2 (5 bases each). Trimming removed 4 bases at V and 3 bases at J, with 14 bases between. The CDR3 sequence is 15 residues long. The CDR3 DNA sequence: TGTGCCAGCAGTTCAAGGGGAGTCGGGACAGATACGCAGTATTTT. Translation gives CASSSRGVGTDTQYF.

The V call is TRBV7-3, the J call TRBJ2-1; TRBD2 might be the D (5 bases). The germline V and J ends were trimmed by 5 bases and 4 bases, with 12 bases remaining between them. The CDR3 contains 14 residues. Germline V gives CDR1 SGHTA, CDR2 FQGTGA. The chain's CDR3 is CASSTSGNYNEQFF. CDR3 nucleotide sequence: TGTGCCAGCAGCACCTCGGGGAATTACAATGAGCAGTTCTTC.

The CDR3 region is CASSWRTGGGFEQYF. DNA of the CDR3: TGTGCCAGCAGCTGGAGGACAGGGGGAGGCTTCGAGCAGTACTTC. This sequence joins TRBV5-5 and TRBJ2-7, with 10 bases matching TRBD1. V gave up 3 bases and J gave up 6 bases; unmatched junction bases: 9. The CDR3 extends over 15 amino acids. Per the germline V gene, CDR1 is SGHKS and CDR2 is YYEKEE (reference sequence).

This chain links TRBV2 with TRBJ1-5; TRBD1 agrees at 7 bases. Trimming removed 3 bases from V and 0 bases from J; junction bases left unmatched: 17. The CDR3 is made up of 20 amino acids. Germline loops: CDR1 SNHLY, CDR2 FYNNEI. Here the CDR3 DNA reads TGTGCCAGCAGTGACGGGGAGTTGACAGGGAAGTGGGATAGCAATCAGCCCCAGCATTTT. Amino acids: CASSDGELTGKWDSNQPQHF. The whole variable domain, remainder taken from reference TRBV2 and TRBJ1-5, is EPEVTQTPSHQVTQMGQEVILRCVPISNHLYFYWYRQILGQKVEFLVSFYNNEISEKSEIFDDQFSVERPDGSNFTLKIRSTKLEDSAMYFCASSDGELTGKWDSNQPQHFGDGTRLSIL.

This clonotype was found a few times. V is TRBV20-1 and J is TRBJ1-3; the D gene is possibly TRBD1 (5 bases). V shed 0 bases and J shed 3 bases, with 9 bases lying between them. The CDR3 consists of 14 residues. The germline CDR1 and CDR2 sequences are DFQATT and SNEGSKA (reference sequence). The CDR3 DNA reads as TGCAGTGCTAGAGAGTTGGGGCGTGGAAACACCATATATTTT. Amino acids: CSARELGRGNTIYF.

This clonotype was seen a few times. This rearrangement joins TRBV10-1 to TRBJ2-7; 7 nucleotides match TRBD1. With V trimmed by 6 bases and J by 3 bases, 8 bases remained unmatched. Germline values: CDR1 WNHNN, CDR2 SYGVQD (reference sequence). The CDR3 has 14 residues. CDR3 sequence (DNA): TGCGCCAGCAGCCCCGACAGGGATGGCTACGAGCAGTACTTC. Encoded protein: CASSPDRDGYEQYF.

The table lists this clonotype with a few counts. The CDR3 protein is CASSYWEAIEQYF. The CDR3 nucleotides are TGTGCCAGCAGTTACTGGGAGGCGATCGAGCAGTACTTC. This chain uses TRBV6-2 or TRBV6-3 with TRBJ2-7; a possible D gene is TRBD2 (6 bases). There are 13 residues in the CDR3. V lost 1 base and J lost 6, with 10 bases in between. Germline values: CDR1 MNHEY, CDR2 SVGEGT.

The CDR3: CASSYARDPIVNTEAFF. The CDR3 DNA sequence: TGTGCCAGCAGTTACGCCAGGGACCCTATAGTGAACACTGAAGCTTTCTTT. This rearrangement joins TRBV6-5 to TRBJ1-1, with a possible D match to TRBD1 (5 bases). Germline assignment: CDR1 MNHEY and CDR2 SVGAGI. The CDR3 is 17 amino acids. The ends were cut back, 2 bases at V and 0 bases at J, with 16 bases in the middle.

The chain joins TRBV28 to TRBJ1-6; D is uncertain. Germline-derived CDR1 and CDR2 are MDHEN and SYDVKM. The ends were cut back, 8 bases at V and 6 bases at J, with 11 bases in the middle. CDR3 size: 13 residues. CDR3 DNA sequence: TGTGCCAGCTTCTCCAGACCTAATTCACCCCTCCACTTT. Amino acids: CASFSRPNSPLHF.

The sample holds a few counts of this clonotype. CDR3 amino acids: CSVGRVDSDTQYF. The CDR3 region has the DNA TGCAGTGTTGGGAGAGTGGATTCAGATACGCAGTATTTT. This chain connects TRBV20-1 to TRBJ2-3, with D maybe TRBD2 (5 bases). This CDR3 has 13 amino acids. Germline V gives CDR1 DFQATT, CDR2 SNEGSKA (reference sequence). The V and J ends lost 7 bases and 4 bases respectively, with 15 bases between them.

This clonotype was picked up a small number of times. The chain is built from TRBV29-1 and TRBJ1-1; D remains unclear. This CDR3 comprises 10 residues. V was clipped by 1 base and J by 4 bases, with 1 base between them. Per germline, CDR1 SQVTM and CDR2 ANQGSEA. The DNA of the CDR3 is TGCAGCGTTGAAGGCACTGAAGCTTTCTTT. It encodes CSVEGTEAFF.

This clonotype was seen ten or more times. The CDR3 loop is CASSFTGRTYEQYF. In DNA form, the CDR3 reads TGTGCCAGCAGTTTCACAGGGAGGACCTACGAGCAGTACTTC. The chain joins TRBV12-3 or TRBV12-4 to TRBJ2-7, with D perhaps matching TRBD1 or TRBD2 (6 bases each). Trimming cost V 3 bases and J 2 bases, with 11 bases left between them. The CDR3 is made up of 14 amino acids.